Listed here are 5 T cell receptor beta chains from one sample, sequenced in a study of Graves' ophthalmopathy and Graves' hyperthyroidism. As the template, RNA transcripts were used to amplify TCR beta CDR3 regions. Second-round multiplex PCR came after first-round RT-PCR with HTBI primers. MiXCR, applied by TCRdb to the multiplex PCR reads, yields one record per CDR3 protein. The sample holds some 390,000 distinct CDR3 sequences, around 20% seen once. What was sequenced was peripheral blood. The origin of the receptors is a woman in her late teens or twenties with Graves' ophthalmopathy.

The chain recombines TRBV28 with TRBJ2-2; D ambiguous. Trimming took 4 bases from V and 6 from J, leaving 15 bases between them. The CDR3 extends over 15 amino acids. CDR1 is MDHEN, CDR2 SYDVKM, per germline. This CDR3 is CASSYSSYVPGELFF. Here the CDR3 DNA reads TGTGCCAGCAGTTACTCATCATACGTGCCCGGGGAGCTGTTTTTT.

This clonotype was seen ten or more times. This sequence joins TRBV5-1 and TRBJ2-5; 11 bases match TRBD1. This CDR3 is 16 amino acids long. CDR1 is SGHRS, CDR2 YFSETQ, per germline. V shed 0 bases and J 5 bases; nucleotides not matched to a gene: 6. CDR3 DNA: TGCGCCAGCAGCTTGGAAGGACAGGGGGCGGGGGAGACCCAGTACTTC. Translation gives CASSLEGQGAGETQYF.

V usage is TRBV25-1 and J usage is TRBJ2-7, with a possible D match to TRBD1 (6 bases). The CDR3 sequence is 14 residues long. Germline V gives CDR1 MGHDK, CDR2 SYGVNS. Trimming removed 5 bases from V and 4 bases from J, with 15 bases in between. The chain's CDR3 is CASSSQGSGYEQYF. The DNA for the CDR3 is TGTGCCAGCAGTTCACAGGGTTCGGGTTACGAGCAGTACTTC.

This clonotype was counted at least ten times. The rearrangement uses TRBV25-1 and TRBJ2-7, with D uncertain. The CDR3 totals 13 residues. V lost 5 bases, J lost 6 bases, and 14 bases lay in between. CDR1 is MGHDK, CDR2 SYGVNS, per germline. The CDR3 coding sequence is TGTGCCAGCAGTAAACCCCCGGTGGGCGAGCAGTACTTC. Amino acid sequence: CASSKPPVGEQYF.

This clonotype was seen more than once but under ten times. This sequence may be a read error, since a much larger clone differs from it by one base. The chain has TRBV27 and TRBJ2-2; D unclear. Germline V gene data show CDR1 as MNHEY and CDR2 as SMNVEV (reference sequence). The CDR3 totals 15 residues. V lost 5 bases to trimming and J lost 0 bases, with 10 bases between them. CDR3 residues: CASSQRAANTGELFF. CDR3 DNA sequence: TGTGCCAGCAGTCAACGGGCGGCGAACACCGGGGAGCTGTTTTTT.